The 5 T cell receptor beta chains below all came from one sample that was sequenced in a study of blood T cell repertoires in COVID-19. Data came from immunoSEQ multiplex PCR; TCRdb stores just in-frame clones and leaves some out. The sample lists fewer than 85,000 clones, around 80% occurring once. Sequencing used peripheral blood. Every receptor here comes from a woman over 75 with active or convalescent COVID-19.

The chain uses TRBV6-5 and TRBJ2-1, with TRBD2 identical over 9 bases. Germline V gene sequence: CDR1 MNHEY, CDR2 SVGAGI. The CDR3 is made up of 15 amino acids. V trimming: 5 bases; J trimming: 10 bases; junction bases outside the gene matches: 12. CDR3 bases: TGTGCCAGCAGTCGGTCGGGACTAGCCAATAGGGAGCAGTTCTTC. Protein sequence: CASSRSGLANREQFF.

The chain uses TRBV12-5 and TRBJ1-2; 9 bases are a match to TRBD1. Germline V lookup: CDR1 LGHNT, CDR2 FRNRAP. The trim removed 11 bases at V and 4 bases at J, leaving 17 bases unmatched. CDR3 length: 16 residues. The CDR3 bases are TGTGCTGTGTTGCAAATCCCGGGACAGGGCGGCTATGGCTACACCTTC. Translation: CAVLQIPGQGGYGYTF. The complete variable domain, with remaining parts taken from reference TRBV12-5 and TRBJ1-2, reads DARVTQTPRHKVTEMGQEVTMRCQPILGHNTVFWYRQTMMQGLELLAYFRNRAPLDDSGMPKDRFSAEMPDATLATLKIQPSEPRDSAVYFCAVLQIPGQGGYGYTFGSGTRLTVV.

Only one count was recorded for this clone. The chain couples TRBV29-1 to TRBJ1-1, with TRBD1 identical over 7 bases. CDR3 length equals 12 residues. From germline, CDR1 is SQVTM and CDR2 ANQGSEA. Unmatched junction bases numbered 6, after V lost 7 bases and J lost 4 bases. DNA for the CDR3: TGCAGCGCGCGACAGGGTCCCACTGAAGCTTTCTTT. As protein: CSARQGPTEAFF.

This clone was recorded only once. The V and J genes are TRBV30 and TRBJ1-1, with D tentatively TRBD1 (6 bases). CDR3 length: 13 residues. Germline V gene lookup returns CDR1 GTSNPN and CDR2 SVGIG (reference sequence). Trimming stripped 3 bases from V and 3 bases from J, with 11 bases between. The CDR3 loop reads CAWRGGGDTEAFF. As DNA, the CDR3 is TGTGCCTGGAGGGGAGGGGGTGACACTGAAGCTTTCTTT.

The chain employs TRBV6-2 or TRBV6-3 and TRBJ1-2; 10 bases align to TRBD1. The CDR3 totals 17 residues. Germline V gene sequence: CDR1 MNHEY, CDR2 SVGEGT. Trimming cost V 2 bases and J 3 bases; bases outside gene matches: 9. The CDR3 spells CASSYQPGQGDDYGYTF. The CDR3 coding sequence is TGTGCCAGCAGTTACCAGCCTGGACAGGGGGATGACTATGGCTACACCTTC.